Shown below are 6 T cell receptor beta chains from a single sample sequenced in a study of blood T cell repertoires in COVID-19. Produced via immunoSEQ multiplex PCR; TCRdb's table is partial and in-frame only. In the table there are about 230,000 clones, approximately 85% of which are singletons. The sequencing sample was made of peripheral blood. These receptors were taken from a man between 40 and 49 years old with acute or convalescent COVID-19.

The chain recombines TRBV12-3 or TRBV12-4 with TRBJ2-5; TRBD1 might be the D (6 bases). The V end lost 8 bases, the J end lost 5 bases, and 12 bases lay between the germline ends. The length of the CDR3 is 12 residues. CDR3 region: CASGPQGETQYF. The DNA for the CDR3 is TGTGCCAGCGGACCTCAGGGGGAGACCCAGTACTTC.

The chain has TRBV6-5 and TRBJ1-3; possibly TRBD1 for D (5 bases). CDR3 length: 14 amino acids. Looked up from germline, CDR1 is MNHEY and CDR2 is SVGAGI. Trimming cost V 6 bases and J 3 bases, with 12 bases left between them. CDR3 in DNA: TGTGCCAGCAGCTTCGACAGTTTTGGAAACACCATATATTTT. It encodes CASSFDSFGNTIYF.

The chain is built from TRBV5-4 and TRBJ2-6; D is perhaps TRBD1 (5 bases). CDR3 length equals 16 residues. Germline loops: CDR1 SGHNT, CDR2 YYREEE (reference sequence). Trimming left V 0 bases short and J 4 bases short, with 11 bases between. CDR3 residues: CASSLAPGSGANVLTF. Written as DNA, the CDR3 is TGTGCCAGCAGCTTGGCCCCAGGGTCAGGGGCCAACGTCCTGACTTTC.

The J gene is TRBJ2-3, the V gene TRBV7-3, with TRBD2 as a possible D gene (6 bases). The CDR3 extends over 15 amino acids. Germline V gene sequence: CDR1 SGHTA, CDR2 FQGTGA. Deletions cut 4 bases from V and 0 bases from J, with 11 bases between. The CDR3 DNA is TGTGCCAGCAGCTCCTCGGGACTTAGCACAGATACGCAGTATTTT. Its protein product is CASSSSGLSTDTQYF.

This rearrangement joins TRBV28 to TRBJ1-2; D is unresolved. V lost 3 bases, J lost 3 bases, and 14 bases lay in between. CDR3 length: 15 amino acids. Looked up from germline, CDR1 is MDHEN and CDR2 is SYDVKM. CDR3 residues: CASSFEGRYDYGYTF. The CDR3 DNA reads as TGTGCCAGCAGTTTTGAGGGCAGATACGACTATGGCTACACCTTC.

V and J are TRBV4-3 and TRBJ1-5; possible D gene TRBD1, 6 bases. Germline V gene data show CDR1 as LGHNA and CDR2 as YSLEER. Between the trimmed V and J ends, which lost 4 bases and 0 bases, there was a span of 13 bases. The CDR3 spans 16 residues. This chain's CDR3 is CASSPGTPLSNQPQHF. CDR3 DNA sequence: TGCGCCAGCAGCCCGGGGACACCACTTAGCAATCAGCCCCAGCATTTT.